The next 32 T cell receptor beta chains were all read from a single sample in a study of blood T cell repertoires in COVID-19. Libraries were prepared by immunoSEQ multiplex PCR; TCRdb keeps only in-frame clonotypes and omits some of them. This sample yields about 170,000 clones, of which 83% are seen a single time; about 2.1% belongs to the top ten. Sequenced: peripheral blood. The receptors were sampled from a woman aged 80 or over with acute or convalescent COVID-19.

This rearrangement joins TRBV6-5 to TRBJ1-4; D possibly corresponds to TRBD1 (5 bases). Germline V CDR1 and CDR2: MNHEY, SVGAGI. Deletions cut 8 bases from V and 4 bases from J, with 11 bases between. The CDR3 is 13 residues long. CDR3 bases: TGTGCCAGCGAGACAGTTAGTAATGAAAAACTGTTTTTT. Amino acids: CASETVSNEKLFF.

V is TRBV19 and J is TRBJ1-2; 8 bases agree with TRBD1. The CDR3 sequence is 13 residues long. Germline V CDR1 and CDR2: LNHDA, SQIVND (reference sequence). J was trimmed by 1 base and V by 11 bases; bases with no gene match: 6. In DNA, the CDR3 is TGTGCCTCGAGACAGGGGATTAACTATGGCTACACCTTC. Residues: CASRQGINYGYTF.

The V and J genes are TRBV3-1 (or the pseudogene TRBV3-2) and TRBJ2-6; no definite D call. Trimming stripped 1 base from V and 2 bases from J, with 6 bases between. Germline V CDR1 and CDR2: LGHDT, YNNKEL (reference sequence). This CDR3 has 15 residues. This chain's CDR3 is CASSQAVTGANVLTF. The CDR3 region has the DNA TGTGCCAGCAGCCAAGCCGTTACTGGGGCCAACGTCCTGACTTTC.

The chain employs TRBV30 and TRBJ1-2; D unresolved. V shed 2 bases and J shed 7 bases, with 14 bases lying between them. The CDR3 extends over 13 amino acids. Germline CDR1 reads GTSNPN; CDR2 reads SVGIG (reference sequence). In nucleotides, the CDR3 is TGTGCCTGGAGTTTCGGGCTGACTAGTGGCTACACCTTC. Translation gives CAWSFGLTSGYTF.

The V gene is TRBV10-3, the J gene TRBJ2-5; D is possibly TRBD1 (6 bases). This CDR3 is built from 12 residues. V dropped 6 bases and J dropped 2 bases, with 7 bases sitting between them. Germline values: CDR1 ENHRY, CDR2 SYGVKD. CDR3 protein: CAIRGAQETQYF. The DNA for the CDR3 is TGTGCCATCAGGGGGGCTCAAGAGACCCAGTACTTC.

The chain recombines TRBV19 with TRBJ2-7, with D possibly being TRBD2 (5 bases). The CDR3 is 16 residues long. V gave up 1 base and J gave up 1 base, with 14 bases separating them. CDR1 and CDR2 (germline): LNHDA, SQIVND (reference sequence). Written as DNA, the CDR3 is TGTGCCAGTAGTATAGGGCCCCCGGGAAGTTCCTACGAGCAGTACTTC. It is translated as CASSIGPPGSSYEQYF.

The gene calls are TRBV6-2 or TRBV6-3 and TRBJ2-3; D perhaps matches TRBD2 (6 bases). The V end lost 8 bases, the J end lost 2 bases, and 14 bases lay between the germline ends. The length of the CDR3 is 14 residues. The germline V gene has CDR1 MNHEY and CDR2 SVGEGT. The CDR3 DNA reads TGTGCCAGCGGCCTAGGGACTTTCACAGATACGCAGTATTTT. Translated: CASGLGTFTDTQYF.

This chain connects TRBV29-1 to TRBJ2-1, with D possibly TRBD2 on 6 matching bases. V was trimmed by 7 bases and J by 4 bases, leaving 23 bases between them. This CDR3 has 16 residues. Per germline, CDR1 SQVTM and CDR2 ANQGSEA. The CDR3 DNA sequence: TGCAGCGGGGCCTTGGGACTTCTTAGTTCGTACAATGAGCAGTTCTTC. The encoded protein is CSGALGLLSSYNEQFF.

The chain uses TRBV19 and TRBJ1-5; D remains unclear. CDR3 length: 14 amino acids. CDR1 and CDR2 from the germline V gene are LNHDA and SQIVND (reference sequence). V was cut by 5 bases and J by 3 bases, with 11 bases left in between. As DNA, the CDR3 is TGTGCCAGTAGTGGAGGCGACCCCAATCAGCCCCAGCATTTT. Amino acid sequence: CASSGGDPNQPQHF.

The DNA for the CDR3 is TGTGCCAGCAGTCCCGTCCGGGTAGGCTACGAGCAGTACTTC. Amino acid sequence: CASSPVRVGYEQYF. The chain employs TRBV25-1 and TRBJ2-7; D remains ambiguous. V was pared by 5 bases and J by 3 bases, with 14 bases between. This CDR3 has 14 amino acids. Germline assignment: CDR1 MGHDK and CDR2 SYGVNS.

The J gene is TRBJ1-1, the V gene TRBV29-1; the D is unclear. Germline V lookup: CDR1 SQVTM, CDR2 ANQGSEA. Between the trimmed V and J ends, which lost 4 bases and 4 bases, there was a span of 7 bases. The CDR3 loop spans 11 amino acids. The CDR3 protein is CSVVLSTEAFF. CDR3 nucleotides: TGCAGCGTTGTTTTGAGCACTGAAGCTTTCTTT.

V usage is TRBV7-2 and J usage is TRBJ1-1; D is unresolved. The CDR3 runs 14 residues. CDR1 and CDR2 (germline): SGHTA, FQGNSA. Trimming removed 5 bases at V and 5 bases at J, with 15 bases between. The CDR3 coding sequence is TGTGCCAGCAGCCCTCGGGCGGGAGAAACTGAAGCTTTCTTT. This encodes CASSPRAGETEAFF.

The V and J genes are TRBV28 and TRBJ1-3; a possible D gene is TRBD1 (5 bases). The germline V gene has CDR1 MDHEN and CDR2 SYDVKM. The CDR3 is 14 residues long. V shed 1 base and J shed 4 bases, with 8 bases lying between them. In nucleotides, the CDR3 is TGTGCCAGCAGTTTATTAGCAGGGGGAAACACCATATATTTT. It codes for CASSLLAGGNTIYF.

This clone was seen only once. As DNA, the CDR3 is TGTGCCAGCAGTCGGACAGACCAAGAGACCCAGTACTTC. Translating gives CASSRTDQETQYF. The genes are TRBV28 and TRBJ2-5; possibly TRBD1 for D (6 bases). Trimming left V 5 bases short and J 0 bases short, with 7 bases between. The CDR3 spans 13 residues. The germline CDR1 and CDR2 sequences are MDHEN and SYDVKM.

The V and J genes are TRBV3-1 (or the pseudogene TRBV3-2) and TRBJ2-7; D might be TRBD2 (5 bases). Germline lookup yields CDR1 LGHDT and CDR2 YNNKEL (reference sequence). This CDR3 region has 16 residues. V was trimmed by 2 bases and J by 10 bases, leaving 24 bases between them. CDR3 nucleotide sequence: TGTGCCAGCAGCCAATATGGGTTAGTAGAGGGCCTACGACAGTACTTC. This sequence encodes CASSQYGLVEGLRQYF.

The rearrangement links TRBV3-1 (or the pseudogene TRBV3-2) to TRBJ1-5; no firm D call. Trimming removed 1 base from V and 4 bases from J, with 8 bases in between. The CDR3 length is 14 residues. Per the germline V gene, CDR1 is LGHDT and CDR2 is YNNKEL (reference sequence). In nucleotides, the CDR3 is TGTGCCAGCAGCCAAGGGATAGCAAATCAGCCCCAGCATTTT. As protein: CASSQGIANQPQHF.

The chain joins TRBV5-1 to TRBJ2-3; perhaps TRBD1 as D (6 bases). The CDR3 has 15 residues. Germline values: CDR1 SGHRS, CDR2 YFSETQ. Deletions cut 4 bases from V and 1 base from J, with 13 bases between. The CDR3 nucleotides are TGCGCCAGCAGCCGAACCCAGGGGCGCACAGATACGCAGTATTTT. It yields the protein CASSRTQGRTDTQYF.

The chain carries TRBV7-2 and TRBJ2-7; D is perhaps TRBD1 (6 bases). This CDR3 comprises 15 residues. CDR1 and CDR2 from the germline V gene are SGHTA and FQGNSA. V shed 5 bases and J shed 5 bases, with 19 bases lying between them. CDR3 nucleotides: TGTGCCAGCAGCCCTCAAGACAGGAACGGGAACGAGCAGTACTTC. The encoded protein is CASSPQDRNGNEQYF.

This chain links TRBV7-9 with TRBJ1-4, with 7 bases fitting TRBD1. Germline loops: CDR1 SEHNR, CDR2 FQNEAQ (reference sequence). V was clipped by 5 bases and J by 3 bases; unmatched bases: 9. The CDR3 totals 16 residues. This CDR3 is CASSKHDRASNEKLFF. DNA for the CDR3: TGTGCCAGCAGCAAACATGACAGGGCGTCTAATGAAAAACTGTTTTTT.

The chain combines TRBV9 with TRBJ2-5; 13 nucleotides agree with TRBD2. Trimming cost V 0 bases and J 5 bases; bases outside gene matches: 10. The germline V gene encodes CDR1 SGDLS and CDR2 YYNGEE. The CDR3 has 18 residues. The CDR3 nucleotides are TGTGCCAGCAGCGTAGGAATTACTAGCGGGAGGGCCGGGGAGACCCAGTACTTC. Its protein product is CASSVGITSGRAGETQYF. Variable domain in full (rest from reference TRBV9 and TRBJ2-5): DSGVTQTPKHLITATGQRVTLRCSPRSGDLSVYWYQQSLDQGLQFLIQYYNGEERAKGNILERFSAQQFPDLHSELNLSSLELGDSALYFCASSVGITSGRAGETQYFGPGTRLLVL.

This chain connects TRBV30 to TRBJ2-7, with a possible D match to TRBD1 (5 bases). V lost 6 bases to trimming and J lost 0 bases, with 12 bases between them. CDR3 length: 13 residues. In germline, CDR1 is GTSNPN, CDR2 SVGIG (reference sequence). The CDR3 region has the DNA TGTGCCTGTTTCAGGGCTCCCTCCTACGAGCAGTACTTC. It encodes CACFRAPSYEQYF.

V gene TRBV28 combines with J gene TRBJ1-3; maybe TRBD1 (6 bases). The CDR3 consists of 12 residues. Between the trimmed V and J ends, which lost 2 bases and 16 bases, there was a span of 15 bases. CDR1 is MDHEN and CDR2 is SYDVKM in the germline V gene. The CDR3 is CASSLQGRREYF. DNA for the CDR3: TGTGCCAGCAGTTTACAGGGGCGTAGGGAGTATTTT.

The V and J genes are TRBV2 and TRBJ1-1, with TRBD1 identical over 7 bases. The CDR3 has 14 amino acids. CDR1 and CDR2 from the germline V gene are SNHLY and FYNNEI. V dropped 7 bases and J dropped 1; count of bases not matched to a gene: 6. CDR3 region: CASNLSGGNTEAFF. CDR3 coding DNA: TGTGCCAGCAACCTGTCAGGGGGGAACACTGAAGCTTTCTTT.

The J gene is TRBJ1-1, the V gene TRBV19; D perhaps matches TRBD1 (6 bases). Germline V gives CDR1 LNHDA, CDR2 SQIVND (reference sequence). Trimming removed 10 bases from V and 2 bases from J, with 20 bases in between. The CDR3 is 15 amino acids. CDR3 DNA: TGTGCCATACAACAATCCGGGACACCTAACACTGAAGCTTTCTTT. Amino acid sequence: CAIQQSGTPNTEAFF. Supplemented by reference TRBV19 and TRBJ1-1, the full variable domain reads DGGITQSPKYLFRKEGQNVTLSCEQNLNHDAMYWYRQDPGQGLRLIYYSQIVNDFQKGDIAEGYSVSREKKESFPLTVTSAQKNPTAFYLCAIQQSGTPNTEAFFGQGTRLTVV.

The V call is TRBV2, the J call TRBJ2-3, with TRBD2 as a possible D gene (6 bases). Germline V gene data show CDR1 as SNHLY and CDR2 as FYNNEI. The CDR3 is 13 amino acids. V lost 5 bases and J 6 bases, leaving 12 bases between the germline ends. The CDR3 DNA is TGTGCCAGCAGTCGGGAGAATCCGGATACGCAGTATTTT. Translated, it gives CASSRENPDTQYF.

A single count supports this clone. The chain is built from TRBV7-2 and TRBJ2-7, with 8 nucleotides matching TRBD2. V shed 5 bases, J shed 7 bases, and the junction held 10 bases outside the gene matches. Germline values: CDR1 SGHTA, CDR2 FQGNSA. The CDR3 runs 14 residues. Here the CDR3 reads CASSAGLGPREQYF. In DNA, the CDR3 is TGTGCCAGCAGCGCGGGACTAGGCCCCCGGGAGCAGTACTTC. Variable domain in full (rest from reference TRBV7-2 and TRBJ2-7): GAGVSQSPSNKVTEKGKDVELRCDPISGHTALYWYRQSLGQGLEFLIYFQGNSAPDKSGLPSDRFSAERTGGSVSTLTIQRTQQEDSAVYLCASSAGLGPREQYFGPGTRLTVT.

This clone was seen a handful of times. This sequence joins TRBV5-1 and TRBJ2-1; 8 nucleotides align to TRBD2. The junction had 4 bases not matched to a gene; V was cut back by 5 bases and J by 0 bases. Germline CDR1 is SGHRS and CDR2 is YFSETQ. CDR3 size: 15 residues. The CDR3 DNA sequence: TGCGCCAGCAGATCAAGCGGGAGCTCCTACAATGAGCAGTTCTTC. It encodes CASRSSGSSYNEQFF.

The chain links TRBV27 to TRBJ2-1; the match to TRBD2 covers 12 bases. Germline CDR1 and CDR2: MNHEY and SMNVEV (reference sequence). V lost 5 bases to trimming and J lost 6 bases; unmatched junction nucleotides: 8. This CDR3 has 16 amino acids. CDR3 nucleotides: TGTGCCAGCAGTAGAAAACTAGCGGGGGGAACCAATGAGCAGTTCTTC. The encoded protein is CASSRKLAGGTNEQFF.

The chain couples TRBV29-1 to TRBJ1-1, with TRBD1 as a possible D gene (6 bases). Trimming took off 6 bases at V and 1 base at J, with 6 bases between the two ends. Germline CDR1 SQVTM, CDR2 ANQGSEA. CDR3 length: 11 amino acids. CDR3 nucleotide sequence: TGCAGCGTGACAGGGAACACTGAAGCTTTCTTT. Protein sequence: CSVTGNTEAFF.

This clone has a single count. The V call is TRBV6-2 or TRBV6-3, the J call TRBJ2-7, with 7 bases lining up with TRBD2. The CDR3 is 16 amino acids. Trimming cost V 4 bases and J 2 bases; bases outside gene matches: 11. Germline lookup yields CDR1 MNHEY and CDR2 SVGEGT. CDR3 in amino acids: CASSSPMASGPYEQYF. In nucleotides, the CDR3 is TGTGCCAGCAGTTCCCCTATGGCTAGCGGACCCTACGAGCAGTACTTC.

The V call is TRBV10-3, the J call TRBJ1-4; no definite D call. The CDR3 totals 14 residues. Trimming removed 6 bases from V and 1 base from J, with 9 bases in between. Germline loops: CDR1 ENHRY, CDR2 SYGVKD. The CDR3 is CAIRQAITNEKLFF. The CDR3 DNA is TGTGCCATCAGGCAGGCTATAACTAATGAAAAACTGTTTTTT.

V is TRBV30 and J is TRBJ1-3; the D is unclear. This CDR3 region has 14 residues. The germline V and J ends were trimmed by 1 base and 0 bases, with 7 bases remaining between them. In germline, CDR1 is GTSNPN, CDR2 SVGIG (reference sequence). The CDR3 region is CAWSAGNSGNTIYF. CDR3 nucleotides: TGTGCCTGGAGTGCAGGAAACTCTGGAAACACCATATATTTT.